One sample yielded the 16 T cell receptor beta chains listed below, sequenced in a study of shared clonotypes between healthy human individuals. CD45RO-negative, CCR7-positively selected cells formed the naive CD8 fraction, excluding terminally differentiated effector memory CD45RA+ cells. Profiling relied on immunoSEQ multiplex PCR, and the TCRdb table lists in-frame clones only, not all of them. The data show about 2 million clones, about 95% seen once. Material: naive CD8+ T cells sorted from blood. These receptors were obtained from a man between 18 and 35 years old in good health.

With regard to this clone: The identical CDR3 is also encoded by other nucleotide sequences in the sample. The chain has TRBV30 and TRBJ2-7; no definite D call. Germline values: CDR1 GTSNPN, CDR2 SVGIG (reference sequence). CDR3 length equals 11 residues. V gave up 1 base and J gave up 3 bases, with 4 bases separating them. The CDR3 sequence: CAWSGVYEQYF. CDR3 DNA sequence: TGTGCCTGGAGTGGGGTCTACGAGCAGTACTTC.

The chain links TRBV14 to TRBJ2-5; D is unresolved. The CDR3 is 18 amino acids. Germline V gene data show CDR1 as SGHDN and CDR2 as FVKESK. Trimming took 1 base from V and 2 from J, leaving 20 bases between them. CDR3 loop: CASSQGVTWTLEQETQYF. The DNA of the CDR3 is TGTGCCAGCAGCCAAGGAGTCACCTGGACGCTAGAACAAGAGACCCAGTACTTC.

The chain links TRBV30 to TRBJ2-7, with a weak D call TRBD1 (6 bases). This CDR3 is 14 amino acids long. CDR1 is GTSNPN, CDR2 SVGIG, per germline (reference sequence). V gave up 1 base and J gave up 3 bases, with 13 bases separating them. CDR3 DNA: TGTGCCTGGAGTGGAACGGACAGTGGCTACGAGCAGTACTTC. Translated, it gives CAWSGTDSGYEQYF.

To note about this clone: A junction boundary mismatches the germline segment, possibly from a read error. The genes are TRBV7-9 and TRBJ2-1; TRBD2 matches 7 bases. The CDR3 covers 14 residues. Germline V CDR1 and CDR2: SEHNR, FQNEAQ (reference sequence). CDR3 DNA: TGTGCCAGCACCTTAGCGGGCCAGTACAATGAGCAGTTCTTC. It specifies CASTLAGQYNEQFF.

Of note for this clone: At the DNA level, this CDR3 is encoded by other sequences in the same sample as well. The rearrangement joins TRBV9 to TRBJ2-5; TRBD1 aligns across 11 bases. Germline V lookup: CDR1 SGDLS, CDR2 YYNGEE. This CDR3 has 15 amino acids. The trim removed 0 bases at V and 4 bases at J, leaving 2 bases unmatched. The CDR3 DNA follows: TGTGCCAGCAGCGTAGAGGGGACAGGGGGAGAGACCCAGTACTTC. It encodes CASSVEGTGGETQYF. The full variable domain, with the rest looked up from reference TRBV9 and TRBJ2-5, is DSGVTQTPKHLITATGQRVTLRCSPRSGDLSVYWYQQSLDQGLQFLIQYYNGEERAKGNILERFSAQQFPDLHSELNLSSLELGDSALYFCASSVEGTGGETQYFGPGTRLLVL.

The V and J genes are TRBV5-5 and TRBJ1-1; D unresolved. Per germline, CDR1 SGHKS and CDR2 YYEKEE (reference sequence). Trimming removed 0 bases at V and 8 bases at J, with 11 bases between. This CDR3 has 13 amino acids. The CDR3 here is CASSLGLRQEAFF. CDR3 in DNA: TGTGCCAGCAGCTTGGGGTTACGCCAGGAAGCTTTCTTT.

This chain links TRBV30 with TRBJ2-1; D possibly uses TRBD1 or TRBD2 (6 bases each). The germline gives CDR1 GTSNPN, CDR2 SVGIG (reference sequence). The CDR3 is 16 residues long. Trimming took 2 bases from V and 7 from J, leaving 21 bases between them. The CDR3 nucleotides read TGTGCCTGGAGTCTCGATTGGGGGGCCTTAGGGAATGAGCAGTTCTTC. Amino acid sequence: CAWSLDWGALGNEQFF.

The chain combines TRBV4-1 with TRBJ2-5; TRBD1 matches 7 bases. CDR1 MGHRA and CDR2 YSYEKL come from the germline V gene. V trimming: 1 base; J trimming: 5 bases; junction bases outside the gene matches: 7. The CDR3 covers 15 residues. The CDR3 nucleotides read TGCGCCAGCAGCCAAGTCGAACAGGGGTTTGAGACCCAGTACTTC. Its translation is CASSQVEQGFETQYF.

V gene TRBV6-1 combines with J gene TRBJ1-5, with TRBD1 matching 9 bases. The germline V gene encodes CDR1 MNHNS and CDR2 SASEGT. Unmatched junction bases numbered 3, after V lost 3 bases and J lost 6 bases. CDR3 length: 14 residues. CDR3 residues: CASSEGTGIQPQHF. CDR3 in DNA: TGTGCCAGCAGTGAGGGGACAGGGATTCAGCCCCAGCATTTT.

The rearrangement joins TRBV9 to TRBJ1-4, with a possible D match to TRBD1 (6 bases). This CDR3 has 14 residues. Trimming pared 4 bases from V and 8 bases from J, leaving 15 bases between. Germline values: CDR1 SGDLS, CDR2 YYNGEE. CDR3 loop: CASSLPGGQEKLFF. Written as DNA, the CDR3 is TGTGCCAGCAGCCTCCCCGGGGGGCAAGAAAAACTGTTTTTT.

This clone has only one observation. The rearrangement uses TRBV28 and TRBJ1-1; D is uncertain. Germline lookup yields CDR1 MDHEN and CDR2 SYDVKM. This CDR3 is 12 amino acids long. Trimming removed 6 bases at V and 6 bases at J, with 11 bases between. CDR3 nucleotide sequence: TGTGCCAGCAGCAATTGGGAAGCTGAAGCTTTCTTT. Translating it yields CASSNWEAEAFF. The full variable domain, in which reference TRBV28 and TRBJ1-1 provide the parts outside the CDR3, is DVKVTQSSRYLVKRTGEKVFLECVQDMDHENMFWYRQDPGLGLRLIYFSYDVKMKEKGDIPEGYSVSREKKERFSLILESASTNQTSMYLCASSNWEAEAFFGQGTRLTVV.

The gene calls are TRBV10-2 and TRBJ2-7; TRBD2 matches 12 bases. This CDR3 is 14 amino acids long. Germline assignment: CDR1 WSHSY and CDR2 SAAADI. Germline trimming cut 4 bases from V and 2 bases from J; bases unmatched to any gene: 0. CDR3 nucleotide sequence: TGCGCCAGCAGTGGGACTAGCGGGGCCTACGAGCAGTACTTC. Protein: CASSGTSGAYEQYF.

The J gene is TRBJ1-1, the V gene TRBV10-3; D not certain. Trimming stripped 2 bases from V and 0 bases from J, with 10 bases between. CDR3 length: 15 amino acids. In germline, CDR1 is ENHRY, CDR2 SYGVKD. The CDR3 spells CAISEDGPMNTEAFF. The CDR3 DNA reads TGTGCCATCAGTGAGGACGGACCCATGAACACTGAAGCTTTCTTT.

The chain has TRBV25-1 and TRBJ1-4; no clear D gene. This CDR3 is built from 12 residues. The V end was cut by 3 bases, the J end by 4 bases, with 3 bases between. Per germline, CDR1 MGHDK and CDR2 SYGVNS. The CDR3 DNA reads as TGTGCCAGCAGTGACATTAATGAAAAACTGTTTTTT. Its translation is CASSDINEKLFF. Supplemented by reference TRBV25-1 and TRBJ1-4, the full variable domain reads EADIYQTPRYLVIGTGKKITLECSQTMGHDKMYWYQQDPGMELHLIHYSYGVNSTEKGDLSSESTVSRIRTEHFPLTLESARPSHTSQYLCASSDINEKLFFGSGTQLSVL.

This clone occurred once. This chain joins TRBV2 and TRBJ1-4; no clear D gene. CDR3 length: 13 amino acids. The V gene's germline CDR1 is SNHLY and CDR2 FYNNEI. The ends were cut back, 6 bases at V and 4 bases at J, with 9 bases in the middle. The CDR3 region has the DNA TGTGCCAGCAGGGACTACGGTAATGAAAAACTGTTTTTT. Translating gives CASRDYGNEKLFF.

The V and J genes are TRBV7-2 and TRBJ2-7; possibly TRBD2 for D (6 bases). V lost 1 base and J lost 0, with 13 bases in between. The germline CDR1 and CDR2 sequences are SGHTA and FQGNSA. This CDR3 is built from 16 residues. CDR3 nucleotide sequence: TGTGCCAGCAGCTTAGTGCCAGCGGGCAGCTCCTACGAGCAGTACTTC. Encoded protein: CASSLVPAGSSYEQYF. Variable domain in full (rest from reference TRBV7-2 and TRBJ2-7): GAGVSQSPSNKVTEKGKDVELRCDPISGHTALYWYRQSLGQGLEFLIYFQGNSAPDKSGLPSDRFSAERTGGSVSTLTIQRTQQEDSAVYLCASSLVPAGSSYEQYFGPGTRLTVT.